This T cell receptor (beta chain) was identified during a study of T cell responses to AZD1222 COVID-19 vaccine. A single count supports this clone. The protocol was immunoSEQ multiplex PCR, while the TCRdb copy is restricted to in-frame clones and leaves out a portion. This sample has more than 85,000 clones; roughly 91% occur once, and the top ten carry roughly a sixth. Trimming removed 8 bases from V and 15 bases from J; junction bases left unmatched: 11. The CDR3 sequence is 12 residues long. CDR1 is MNHEY and CDR2 is SMNVEV in the germline V gene (reference sequence). The J gene is TRBJ2-1, the V gene TRBV27; 9 bases line up with TRBD2. Material: peripheral blood, obtained on day 0 of AZD1222 vaccination. This receptor was identified in an adult in good health. The CDR3 nucleotides read TGTGCCAGCTGCGGTAGCGGGAGTTTTCCGTTCTTC. Translating gives CASCGSGSFPFF.